This T cell receptor beta chain originates from a study of beta chain features in type 1 diabetes. Stem cell-like memory, regulatory, central memory and naive CD4+ cells were sorted via CD45RO/CCR7/CD25/CD127/CD95/CD27. Of note for this clone: The antigen is not known.

Study results and limitations: Among patients with Type 1 diabetes, TCRB CDR3s were moderately but significantly shorter in every one of the four CD4+ subsets. The naive, central memory and Treg TCRB repertoires of patients appeared to be more similar to one another than those of healthy donors. Fewer junction insertions and more nucleotide deletions appeared in type 1 diabetes patients. Whatever favoring of shorter templates PCR might show would apply equally to patients and controls.

The investigators reverse transcribed all of the isolated RNA, so they sequenced expressed TCRB transcripts. TCRdb's table, derived via immunoSEQ multiplex PCR, lists solely in-frame clones and lacks some. The sample carries hundreds of thousands of clones, approximately 10% recorded once. Specimen: naive CD4+ T cells from blood. The sequence derives from a man aged 30 to 45 with type 1 diabetes.

In nucleotides, the CDR3 is TGTGCCAGCTTAGCCCTTCTCTACGAGCAGTACTTC. It translates to CASLALLYEQYF. The chain has TRBV28 and TRBJ2-7; D call uncertain. CDR1 is MDHEN and CDR2 is SYDVKM in the germline V gene. CDR3 size: 12 residues. The V end lost 8 bases, the J end lost 3 bases, and 11 bases lay between the germline ends.